This T cell receptor beta chain emerged from a study of blood T cell repertoires in COVID-19. Trimming removed 8 bases from V and 0 bases from J, with 5 bases in between. Germline loops: CDR1 SGHTA, CDR2 FQGNSA. The CDR3 runs 12 residues. Self-reported history from a screening survey and questionnaire set each donor's cohort. TCRdb keeps only in-frame clones here, not all; method: immunoSEQ multiplex PCR. The sample includes under 250,000 clones, around 80% of them seen just once. The sequence derives from a man aged 55 to 69 who had recovered from COVID-19. Sequences were obtained from PBMCs or T cells enriched from blood (not recorded which). V usage is TRBV7-2 and J usage is TRBJ1-5; no clear D. This CDR3 reads CASPDSNQPQHF. The CDR3 DNA follows: TGTGCCAGCCCAGATAGCAATCAGCCCCAGCATTTT. The variable domain in full, completed from reference TRBV7-2 and TRBJ1-5, reads GAGVSQSPSNKVTEKGKDVELRCDPISGHTALYWYRQSLGQGLEFLIYFQGNSAPDKSGLPSDRFSAERTGGSVSTLTIQRTQQEDSAVYLCASPDSNQPQHFGDGTRLSIL.